The 15 T cell receptor beta chains below come from one sample, sequenced in a study of cytomegalovirus exposure and HLA in healthy donors. The PCR used 60 Vbeta and 13 Jbeta primers. TCRdb keeps only in-frame clones here, not all; method: immunoSEQ multiplex PCR. The sample records around 130,000 clones, 65% to 90% being singletons. Sequenced: PBMCs. The receptors stem from a male donor in good health and CMV-seropositive.

J is TRBJ1-2 and V is TRBV29-1; no clear D gene. The CDR3 covers 14 residues. The V end was cut by 0 bases, the J end by 2 bases, with 10 bases between. Per germline, CDR1 SQVTM and CDR2 ANQGSEA. CDR3 nucleotide sequence: TGCAGCGTTGAAGATTTCAGGAGGAACTATGGCTACACCTTC. Protein: CSVEDFRRNYGYTF.

The genes are TRBV4-3 and TRBJ2-1; 7 nucleotides align to TRBD2. This CDR3 has 17 residues. After removal of 0 bases from V and 4 bases from J, the junction contained 9 bases not matched to a gene. Germline assignment: CDR1 LGHNA and CDR2 YSLEER. Here the CDR3 DNA reads TGCGCCAGCAGCCAAGACTTGTCGGGAGCGGGATACAATGAGCAGTTCTTC. Translating it yields CASSQDLSGAGYNEQFF.

The chain joins TRBV14 to TRBJ2-1, with 7 nucleotides matching TRBD1. Germline V gene sequence: CDR1 SGHDN, CDR2 FVKESK. Germline trimming cut 6 bases from V and 8 bases from J; bases unmatched to any gene: 16. This CDR3 comprises 16 residues. The CDR3 DNA is TGTGCCAGCAGGCCCCCCCCGGGACAGCCTTATGATGAGCAGTTCTTC. Protein product: CASRPPPGQPYDEQFF.

The chain has TRBV5-3 and TRBJ1-1, with TRBD1 as a possible D gene (5 bases). TRBV5-3 is classed as an ORF, of uncertain function. CDR3 length equals 11 residues. The V end was cut by 5 bases, the J end by 11 bases, with 13 bases between. The CDR3 region is CARRAGGDAFF. In DNA, the CDR3 is TGTGCCAGAAGGGCCGGGGGGGATGCTTTCTTT.

V and J are TRBV4-3 and TRBJ1-4; no clear D gene. CDR3 length: 14 residues. Germline V gives CDR1 LGHNA, CDR2 YSLEER. Trimming took off 3 bases at V and 7 bases at J, with 12 bases between the two ends. CDR3 residues: CASSHSPRGEKLFF. CDR3 in DNA: TGCGCCAGCAGCCACTCCCCGCGGGGTGAAAAACTGTTTTTT.

This clone was counted only a few times. This chain connects TRBV27 to TRBJ2-7; TRBD2 agrees at 12 bases. The V segment lost 3 bases and the J segment 1 base; nucleotides outside the gene matches: 10. Germline V gene data show CDR1 as MNHEY and CDR2 as SMNVEV (reference sequence). The CDR3 loop spans 18 amino acids. The CDR3 spells CASSFRPGTSGPSYEQYF. The CDR3 DNA follows: TGTGCCAGCAGTTTCCGACCCGGGACTAGCGGGCCTTCCTACGAGCAGTACTTC.

This chain uses TRBV30 with TRBJ2-1; 7 bases are a match to TRBD2. The CDR3 has 14 amino acids. The V gene end was trimmed by 0 bases and the J gene end by 6 bases; junction bases not matched to a gene: 5. Germline assignment: CDR1 GTSNPN and CDR2 SVGIG (reference sequence). The CDR3 nucleotides read TGTGCCTGGAGTGTTTGGACTAGGGGCAATGAGCAGTTCTTC. Its translation: CAWSVWTRGNEQFF. Combining the CDR3 with reference TRBV30 and TRBJ2-1 gives the whole variable domain SQTIHQWPATLVQPVGSPLSLECTVEGTSNPNLYWYRQAAGRGLQLLFYSVGIGQISSEVPQNLSASRPQDRQFILSSKKLLLSDSGFYLCAWSVWTRGNEQFFGPGTRLTVL.

The chain joins TRBV9 to TRBJ2-7; possible D gene TRBD2, 5 bases. V was cut by 3 bases and J by 0 bases, with 7 bases left in between. The CDR3 spans 13 residues. Germline lookup yields CDR1 SGDLS and CDR2 YYNGEE. The CDR3 DNA sequence: TGTGCCAGCAGCGCGGGGAGCTCCTACGAGCAGTACTTC. Protein: CASSAGSSYEQYF.

The V call is TRBV7-2, the J call TRBJ2-2; 7 bases match TRBD1. Germline V lookup: CDR1 SGHTA, CDR2 FQGNSA. The CDR3 length is 16 residues. Trimming at V came to 5 bases and at J to 6 bases, leaving 12 bases not matched to a gene. The CDR3 loop is CASSAYRGVAAGELFF. DNA of the CDR3: TGTGCCAGCAGCGCTTACAGGGGAGTAGCCGCCGGGGAGCTGTTTTTT.

V gene TRBV25-1 combines with J gene TRBJ1-4, with 7 positions matching TRBD1. CDR1 is MGHDK and CDR2 is SYGVNS in the germline V gene. With 4 bases clipped from V and 5 bases from J, the junction kept 7 bases outside the gene matches. The CDR3 has 15 amino acids. The CDR3 DNA sequence: TGTGCCAGCAGTGCCCCTCGACAGGGAAATGAAAAACTGTTTTTT. Residues: CASSAPRQGNEKLFF.

The rearrangement joins TRBV4-1 to TRBJ2-2, with D tentatively TRBD1 (7 bases). In germline, CDR1 is MGHRA, CDR2 YSYEKL. This CDR3 region has 16 residues. Trimming pared 4 bases from V and 1 base from J, leaving 13 bases between. The CDR3 region has the DNA TGCGCCAGCAGCCCGCGCGGGACAGAGAACACCGGGGAGCTGTTTTTT. Translating it yields CASSPRGTENTGELFF.

The chain has TRBV28 and TRBJ2-5; 7 bases fit TRBD2. Germline CDR1 is MDHEN and CDR2 is SYDVKM. V dropped 1 base and J dropped 2; count of bases not matched to a gene: 10. This CDR3 comprises 17 residues. The CDR3 bases are TGTGCCAGCAGTTTATTAGGTTGGGCTAGCGGACAAGAGACCCAGTACTTC. This encodes CASSLLGWASGQETQYF.

The chain uses TRBV5-1 and TRBJ2-2, with 12 bases lining up with TRBD2. The ends lost 3 bases at V and 5 bases at J; junction bases unmatched: 14. The CDR3 contains 19 residues. Looked up from germline, CDR1 is SGHRS and CDR2 is YFSETQ. CDR3 loop: CASSSTLGLAGGRTGELFF. The CDR3 region has the DNA TGCGCCAGCAGCTCGACTCTGGGACTAGCGGGCGGTCGGACCGGGGAGCTGTTTTTT.

This clone has a handful of counts. This rearrangement joins TRBV6-5 to TRBJ1-5, with D perhaps TRBD1 (6 bases). Trimming pared 5 bases from V and 5 bases from J, leaving 13 bases between. There are 14 residues in the CDR3. CDR1 MNHEY and CDR2 SVGAGI come from the germline V gene. CDR3 nucleotides: TGTGCCAGCAGTGAGATGGACAGTGATCAGCCCCAGCATTTT. This gives the protein CASSEMDSDQPQHF.

V usage is TRBV7-2 and J usage is TRBJ2-5; no clear D gene. Germline V lookup: CDR1 SGHTA, CDR2 FQGNSA. V was pared by 2 bases and J by 7 bases, with 14 bases between. This CDR3 spans 14 amino acids. The CDR3: CASSLRRAPGTQYF. CDR3 nucleotides: TGTGCCAGCAGCTTACGGAGAGCGCCGGGGACCCAGTACTTC.